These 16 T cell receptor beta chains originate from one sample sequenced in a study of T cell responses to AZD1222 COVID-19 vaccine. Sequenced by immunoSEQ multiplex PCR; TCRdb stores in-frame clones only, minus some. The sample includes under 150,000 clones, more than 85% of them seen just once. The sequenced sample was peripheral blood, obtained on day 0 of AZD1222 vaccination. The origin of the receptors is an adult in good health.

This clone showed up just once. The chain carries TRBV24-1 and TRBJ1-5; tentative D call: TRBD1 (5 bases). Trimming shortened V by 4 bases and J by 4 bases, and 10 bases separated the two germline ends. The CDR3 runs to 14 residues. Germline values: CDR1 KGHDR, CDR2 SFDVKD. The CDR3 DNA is TGTGCCACCAGTGAGGGGGGTGGGAATCAGCCCCAGCATTTT. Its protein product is CATSEGGGNQPQHF.

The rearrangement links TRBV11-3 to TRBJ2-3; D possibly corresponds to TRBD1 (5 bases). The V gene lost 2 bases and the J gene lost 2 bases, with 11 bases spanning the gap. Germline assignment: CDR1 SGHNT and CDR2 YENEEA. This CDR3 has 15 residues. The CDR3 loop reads CASSLRQGLTDTQYF. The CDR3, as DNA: TGTGCCAGCAGCTTAAGGCAGGGCCTCACAGATACGCAGTATTTT.

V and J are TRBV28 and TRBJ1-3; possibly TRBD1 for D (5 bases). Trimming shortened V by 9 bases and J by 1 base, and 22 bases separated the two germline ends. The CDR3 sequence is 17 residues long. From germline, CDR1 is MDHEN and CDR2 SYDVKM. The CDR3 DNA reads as TGTGCCAGTTTTACTGTGGGAACAGGTACTTCTGGAAACACCATATATTTT. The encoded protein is CASFTVGTGTSGNTIYF.

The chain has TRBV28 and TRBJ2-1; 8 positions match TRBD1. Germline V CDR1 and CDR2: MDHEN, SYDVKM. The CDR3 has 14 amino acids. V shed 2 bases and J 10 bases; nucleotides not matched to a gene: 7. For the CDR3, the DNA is TGTGCCAGCAGTTTAGGGACAGGTGGACTGGAGCAGTTCTTC. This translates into CASSLGTGGLEQFF.

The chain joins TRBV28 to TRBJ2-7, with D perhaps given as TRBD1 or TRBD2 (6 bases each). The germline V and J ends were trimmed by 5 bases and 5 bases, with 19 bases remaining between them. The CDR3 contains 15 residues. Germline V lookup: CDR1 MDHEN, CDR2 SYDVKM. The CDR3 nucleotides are TGTGCCAGCAGTCCCCCGGTCGGGGGCAACAACGAGCAGTACTTC. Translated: CASSPPVGGNNEQYF.

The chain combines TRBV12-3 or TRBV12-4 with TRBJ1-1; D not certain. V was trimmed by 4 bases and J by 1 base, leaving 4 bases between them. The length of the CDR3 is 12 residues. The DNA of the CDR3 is TGTGCCAGCAGTTACGGGAACACTGAAGCTTTCTTT. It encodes CASSYGNTEAFF.

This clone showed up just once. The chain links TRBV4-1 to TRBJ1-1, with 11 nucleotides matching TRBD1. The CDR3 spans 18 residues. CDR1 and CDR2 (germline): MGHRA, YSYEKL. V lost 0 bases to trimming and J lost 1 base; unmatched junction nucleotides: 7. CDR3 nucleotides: TGCGCCAGCAGCCAAGAAGGGACAGGGGGTTCGCCGAACACTGAAGCTTTCTTT. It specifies CASSQEGTGGSPNTEAFF.

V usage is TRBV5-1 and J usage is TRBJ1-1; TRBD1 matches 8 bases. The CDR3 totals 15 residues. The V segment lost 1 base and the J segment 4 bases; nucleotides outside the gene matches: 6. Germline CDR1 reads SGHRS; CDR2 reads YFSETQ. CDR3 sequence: CASSLSVTGVTEAFF. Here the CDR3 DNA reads TGCGCCAGCAGCTTGTCCGTGACAGGGGTCACTGAAGCTTTCTTT. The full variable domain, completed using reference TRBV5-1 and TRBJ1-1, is KAGVTQTPRYLIKTRGQQVTLSCSPISGHRSVSWYQQTPGQGLQFLFEYFSETQRNKGNFPGRFSGRQFSNSRSEMNVSTLELGDSALYLCASSLSVTGVTEAFFGQGTRLTVV.

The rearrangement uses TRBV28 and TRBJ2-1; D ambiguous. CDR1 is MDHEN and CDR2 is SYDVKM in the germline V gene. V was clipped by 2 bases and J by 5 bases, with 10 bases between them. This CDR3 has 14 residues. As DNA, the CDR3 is TGTGCCAGCAGTTTACTCGAAATTCACAATGAGCAGTTCTTC. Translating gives CASSLLEIHNEQFF.

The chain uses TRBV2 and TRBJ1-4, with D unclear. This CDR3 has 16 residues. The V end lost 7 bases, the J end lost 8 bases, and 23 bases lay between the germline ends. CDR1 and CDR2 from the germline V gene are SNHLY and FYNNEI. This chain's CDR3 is CASKRHERLTGEKLFF. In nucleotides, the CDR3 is TGTGCCAGCAAAAGGCACGAGAGGTTGACCGGGGAAAAACTGTTTTTT. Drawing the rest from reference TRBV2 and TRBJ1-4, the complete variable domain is EPEVTQTPSHQVTQMGQEVILRCVPISNHLYFYWYRQILGQKVEFLVSFYNNEISEKSEIFDDQFSVERPDGSNFTLKIRSTKLEDSAMYFCASKRHERLTGEKLFFGSGTQLSVL.

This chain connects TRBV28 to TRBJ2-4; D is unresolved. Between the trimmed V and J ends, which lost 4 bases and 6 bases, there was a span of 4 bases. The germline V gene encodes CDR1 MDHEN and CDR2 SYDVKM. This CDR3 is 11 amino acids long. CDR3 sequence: CASSSLNIQYF. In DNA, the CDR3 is TGTGCCAGCAGTTCTTTAAACATTCAGTACTTC.

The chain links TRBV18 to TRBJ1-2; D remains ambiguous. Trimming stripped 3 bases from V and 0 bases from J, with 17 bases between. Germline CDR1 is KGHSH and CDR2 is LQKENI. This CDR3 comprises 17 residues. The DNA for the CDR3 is TGTGCCAGCTCACCGTCCGGCGGCCAAATATCTAACTATGGCTACACCTTC. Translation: CASSPSGGQISNYGYTF.

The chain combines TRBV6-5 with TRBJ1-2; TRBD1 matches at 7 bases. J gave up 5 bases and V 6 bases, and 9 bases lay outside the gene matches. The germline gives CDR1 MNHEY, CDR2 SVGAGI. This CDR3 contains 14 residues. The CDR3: CASRLTGSWYGYTF. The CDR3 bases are TGTGCCAGCAGACTGACAGGGTCTTGGTATGGCTACACCTTC.

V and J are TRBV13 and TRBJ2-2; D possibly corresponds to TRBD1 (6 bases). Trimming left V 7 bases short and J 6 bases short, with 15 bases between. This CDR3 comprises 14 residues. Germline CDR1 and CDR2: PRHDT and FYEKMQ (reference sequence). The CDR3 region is CASITLGAAGELFF. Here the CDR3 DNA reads TGTGCCAGCATTACCTTGGGGGCGGCCGGGGAGCTGTTTTTT.

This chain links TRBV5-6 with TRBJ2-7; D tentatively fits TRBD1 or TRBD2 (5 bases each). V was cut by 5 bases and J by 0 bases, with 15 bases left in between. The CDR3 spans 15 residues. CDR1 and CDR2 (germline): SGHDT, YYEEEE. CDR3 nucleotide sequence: TGTGCCAGCAGGGAGCCGGGACGGAGCTCCTACGAGCAGTACTTC. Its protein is CASREPGRSSYEQYF.

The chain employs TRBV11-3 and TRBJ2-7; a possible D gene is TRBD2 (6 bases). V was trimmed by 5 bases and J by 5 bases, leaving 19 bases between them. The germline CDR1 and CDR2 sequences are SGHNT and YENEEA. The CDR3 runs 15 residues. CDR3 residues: CASSKTGTGQHEQYF. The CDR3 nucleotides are TGTGCCAGCAGCAAAACCGGGACTGGCCAACACGAGCAGTACTTC. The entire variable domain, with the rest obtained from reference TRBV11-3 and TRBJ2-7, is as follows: EAGVVQSPRYKIIEKKQPVAFWCNPISGHNTLYWYLQNLGQGPELLIRYENEEAVDDSQLPKDRFSAERLKGVDSTLKIQPAELGDSAVYLCASSKTGTGQHEQYFGPGTRLTVT.